This T cell receptor (beta chain) was sequenced in a study of post-analysis software for immune sequencing data. This clonotype was counted only a few times. TCR beta cDNA libraries included unique molecular identifiers. TCRdb used MiXCR to reprocess the PCR reads, holding one entry per CDR3 protein. The top ten hold about 11% of the sample, which has hundreds of thousands of distinct CDR3 sequences, 59% seen once. This sequence originates from a girl aged 2-10 years with multiple sclerosis. The specimen was blood.

CDR3 amino acids: CASSRGREQYF. The DNA of the CDR3 is TGTGCCAGCAGTCGGGGTCGCGAGCAGTACTTC. The V call is TRBV25-1, the J call TRBJ2-7; a possible D gene is TRBD2 (5 bases). This CDR3 is 11 amino acids long. Trimming removed 5 bases at V and 6 bases at J, with 8 bases between. Germline lookup yields CDR1 MGHDK and CDR2 SYGVNS.